One T cell receptor beta chain is described in this entry. The record originates from a study of blood T cell repertoires in COVID-19. TCRdb's table, derived via immunoSEQ multiplex PCR, lists solely in-frame clones and lacks some. Counted here are some 150,000 clones, more than 75% occurring once; the ten biggest clones make up about 3.9%. J lost 10 bases, V lost 0 bases, and 9 bases had no gene match. The germline CDR1 and CDR2 sequences are KGHSH and LQKENI. The CDR3 spans 15 residues. The rearrangement uses TRBV18 and TRBJ1-1; 9 bases fit TRBD1. This receptor was obtained from a man aged 55 to 70 with acute or convalescent COVID-19. Material: peripheral blood. CDR3 protein: CASSPPSRTGESAFF. The CDR3 DNA is TGTGCCAGCTCACCACCGTCGAGGACAGGGGAATCAGCTTTCTTT. Complete variable domain (other parts from reference TRBV18 and TRBJ1-1): NAGVMQNPRHLVRRRGQEARLRCSPMKGHSHVYWYRQLPEEGLKFMVYLQKENIIDESGMPKERFSAEFPKEGPSILRIQQVVRGDSAAYFCASSPPSRTGESAFFGQGTRLTVV.